This TCR beta chain was obtained from a study of cytomegalovirus exposure and HLA in healthy donors. General study results and limits: TCR association rates varied by HLA locus in a later analysis, with DRB1 highest and HLA-C lowest.

Note on this clone: What it binds is unknown.

Germline CDR1 is ENHRY and CDR2 is SYGVKD. V was pared by 0 bases and J by 4 bases, with 9 bases between. The CDR3 spans 14 residues. The primer mix had 60 Vbeta and 13 Jbeta primers. Sequencing used immunoSEQ multiplex PCR; TCRdb keeps in-frame clones, though not all of them. The profile shows more than 30,000 clones, 65% to 70% of them singletons. Specimen: PBMCs. This chain joins TRBV10-3 and TRBJ1-2, with TRBD1 as a possible D gene (5 bases). This receptor was taken from a man aged 35 to 55 in good health and CMV-seropositive. CDR3 sequence: CAISESMGLYGYTF. CDR3 DNA: TGTGCCATCAGTGAGTCAATGGGACTCTATGGCTACACCTTC.